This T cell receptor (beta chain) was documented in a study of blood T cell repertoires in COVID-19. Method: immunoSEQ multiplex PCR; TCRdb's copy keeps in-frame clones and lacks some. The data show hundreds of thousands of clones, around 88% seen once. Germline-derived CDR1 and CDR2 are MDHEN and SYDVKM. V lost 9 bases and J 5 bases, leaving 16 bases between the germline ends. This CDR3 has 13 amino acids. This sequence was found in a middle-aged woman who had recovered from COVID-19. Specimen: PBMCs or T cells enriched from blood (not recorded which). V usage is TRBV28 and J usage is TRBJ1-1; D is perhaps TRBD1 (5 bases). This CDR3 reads CASWGDLRTEAFF. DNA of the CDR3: TGTGCCAGTTGGGGGGATTTGCGAACTGAAGCTTTCTTT.